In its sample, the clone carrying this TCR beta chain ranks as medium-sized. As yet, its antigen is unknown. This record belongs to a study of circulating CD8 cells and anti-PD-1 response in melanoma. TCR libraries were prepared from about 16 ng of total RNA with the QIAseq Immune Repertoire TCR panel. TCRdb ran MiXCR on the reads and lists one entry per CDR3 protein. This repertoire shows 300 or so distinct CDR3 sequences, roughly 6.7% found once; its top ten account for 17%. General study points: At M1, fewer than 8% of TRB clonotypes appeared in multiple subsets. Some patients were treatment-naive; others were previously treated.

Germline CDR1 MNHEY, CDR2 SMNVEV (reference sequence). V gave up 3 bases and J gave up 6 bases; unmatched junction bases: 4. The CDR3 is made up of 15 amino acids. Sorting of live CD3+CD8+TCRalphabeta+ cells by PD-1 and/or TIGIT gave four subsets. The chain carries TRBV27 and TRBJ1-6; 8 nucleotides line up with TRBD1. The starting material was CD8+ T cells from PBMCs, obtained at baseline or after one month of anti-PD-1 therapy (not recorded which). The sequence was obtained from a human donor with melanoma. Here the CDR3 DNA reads TGTGCCAGCAGTTTTGGGGGACAGGTTAATTCACCCCTCCACTTT. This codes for CASSFGGQVNSPLHF.